Each of the 16 T cell receptor beta chains below was sequenced from the same sample in a study of T-cell memory formation after mild COVID-19. MiXCR, applied by TCRdb to the 5' RACE reads, yields one record per CDR3 protein. The sample records 120,000 to 150,000 distinct CDR3 sequences, roughly 19% being singletons. Sequencing was carried out using PBMCs or a T cell subset sorted from them (not recorded which). The receptors were sampled from an adult woman who had mild COVID-19 (a few samples of this study predate the infection). Cell type and time point are not known.

The chain uses TRBV7-8 and TRBJ2-4; D is ambiguous. This CDR3 has 15 residues. The ends were cut back, 0 bases at V and 1 base at J, with 7 bases in the middle. The V gene's germline CDR1 is SGHVS and CDR2 FQNEAQ. In DNA, the CDR3 is TGTGCCAGCAGCTTAGCAGAGAACGCCAAAAACATTCAGTACTTC. Translating it yields CASSLAENAKNIQYF.

This clonotype showed up just a few times. V gene TRBV29-1 combines with J gene TRBJ1-2; TRBD1 agrees at 8 bases. Germline values: CDR1 SQVTM, CDR2 ANQGSEA. The CDR3 consists of 14 residues. V shed 1 base and J 4 bases; nucleotides not matched to a gene: 5. The CDR3 DNA sequence: TGCAGCGTTGAAGCGGCAGGGGGCGGCTATGGCTACACCTTC. Amino acids: CSVEAAGGGYGYTF.

This clonotype was observed a handful of times. This rearrangement joins TRBV6-2 or TRBV6-3 to TRBJ1-2; D remains ambiguous. Trimming cost V 6 bases and J 2 bases, with 13 bases left between them. CDR3 length: 14 residues. CDR1 MNHEY and CDR2 SVGEGT come from the germline V gene. The CDR3 region has the DNA TGTGCCAGCAGCTCGACTAGCGCCAACTATGGCTACACCTTC. This gives the protein CASSSTSANYGYTF.

The genes are TRBV9 and TRBJ2-7; 10 positions agree with TRBD2. The trim removed 1 base at V and 7 bases at J, leaving 8 bases unmatched. The CDR3 is 15 amino acids. Germline V gene sequence: CDR1 SGDLS, CDR2 YYNGEE. This CDR3 reads CASSVQGLAGVEQYF. DNA for the CDR3: TGTGCCAGCAGCGTACAAGGGCTAGCGGGAGTTGAGCAGTACTTC.

This clonotype was detected a few times. The rearrangement joins TRBV12-3 or TRBV12-4 to TRBJ1-2, with no clear D. The V gene lost 5 bases and the J gene lost 12 bases, with 16 bases spanning the gap. The CDR3 is 12 residues long. Here the CDR3 DNA reads TGTGCCAGCAGTATCGGACCCCCCGGGCACACCTTC. It yields the protein CASSIGPPGHTF.

This clonotype was counted between two and nine times. This sequence joins TRBV7-6 and TRBJ2-1, with a possible D match to TRBD2 (5 bases). V was pared by 5 bases and J by 4 bases, with 18 bases between. CDR1 is SGHVS and CDR2 is FNYEAQ in the germline V gene. The CDR3 runs 16 residues. The CDR3, as DNA: TGTGCCAGCAGCCCTCGGTACCCCTCGGGGTACAATGAGCAGTTCTTC. Protein sequence: CASSPRYPSGYNEQFF.

There are a few counts of this clonotype. The rearrangement uses TRBV27 and TRBJ1-1, with 11 bases matching TRBD1. The germline V gene encodes CDR1 MNHEY and CDR2 SMNVEV (reference sequence). The CDR3 has 17 residues. Unmatched junction bases numbered 11, after V lost 5 bases and J lost 3 bases. The DNA for the CDR3 is TGTGCCAGCAGTCCCCTGGACAGGGGGCGTTTTCACACTGAAGCTTTCTTT. It codes for CASSPLDRGRFHTEAFF.

The chain couples TRBV10-3 to TRBJ2-5, with 9 nucleotides matching TRBD2. The ends lost 6 bases at V and 2 bases at J; junction bases unmatched: 7. There are 15 residues in the CDR3. Germline V gene lookup returns CDR1 ENHRY and CDR2 SYGVKD. CDR3 protein: CAIRSSGGHQETQYF. As DNA, the CDR3 is TGTGCCATCAGATCGAGCGGGGGGCATCAAGAGACCCAGTACTTC.

The V gene is TRBV6-6, the J gene TRBJ2-4, with D possibly TRBD1 on 5 matching bases. The CDR3 spans 13 residues. The V gene's germline CDR1 is MNHNY and CDR2 SVGAGI (reference sequence). Trimming pared 2 bases from V and 8 bases from J, leaving 10 bases between. This CDR3 is CASSYVTRDIQYF. DNA of the CDR3: TGTGCCAGCAGTTACGTGACCAGGGACATTCAGTACTTC.

The chain links TRBV12-3 or TRBV12-4 to TRBJ1-2; TRBD1 matches 10 bases. Trimming cost V 4 bases and J 7 bases; bases outside gene matches: 6. The CDR3 sequence is 14 residues long. Written as DNA, the CDR3 is TGTGCCAGCAGTTCCTCGACAGGGGGCGGTGGCTACACCTTC. Residues: CASSSSTGGGGYTF.

This clonotype was observed a few times. DNA of the CDR3: TGTGCCAGCAGTGAATCAGGCAGGGGACACGAGCAGTACTTC. This encodes CASSESGRGHEQYF. The J gene is TRBJ2-7, the V gene TRBV25-1; possibly TRBD1 for D (6 bases). The CDR3 runs 14 residues. V lost 1 base to trimming and J lost 5 bases, with 12 bases between them. Germline V CDR1 and CDR2: MGHDK, SYGVNS.

The V gene is TRBV29-1, the J gene TRBJ2-1, with TRBD1 identical over 7 bases. There are 14 residues in the CDR3. V shed 6 bases and J 7 bases; nucleotides not matched to a gene: 12. Germline assignment: CDR1 SQVTM and CDR2 ANQGSEA. CDR3 sequence (DNA): TGCAGCGTCCTGACAGGGCTGAATACGAATGAGCAGTTCTTC. Its protein product is CSVLTGLNTNEQFF.

CDR3 residues: CSARRSGGTDTQYF. The CDR3 DNA is TGCAGTGCTAGGCGGAGCGGGGGCACAGATACGCAGTATTTT. This rearrangement joins TRBV20-1 to TRBJ2-3; TRBD2 matches at 7 bases. Germline values: CDR1 DFQATT, CDR2 SNEGSKA (reference sequence). There are 14 residues in the CDR3. J gave up 1 base and V 3 bases, and 4 bases lay outside the gene matches.

The gene calls are TRBV28 and TRBJ1-1; D gene uncertain. In germline, CDR1 is MDHEN, CDR2 SYDVKM. The ends were cut back, 2 bases at V and 2 bases at J, with 9 bases in the middle. This CDR3 comprises 14 residues. Here the CDR3 DNA reads TGTGCCAGCAGTTTAGGGCTGATTAACACTGAAGCTTTCTTT. Its protein product is CASSLGLINTEAFF.

The J gene is TRBJ1-3, the V gene TRBV7-9; possible D gene TRBD1, 5 bases. This CDR3 is built from 14 residues. Germline V gene data show CDR1 as SEHNR and CDR2 as FQNEAQ (reference sequence). V was cut by 5 bases and J by 4 bases, with 12 bases left in between. In nucleotides, the CDR3 is TGTGCCAGCAGCCCACAGGCGTGGGGAAACACCATATATTTT. It is translated as CASSPQAWGNTIYF.

The chain combines TRBV18 with TRBJ1-1; D unclear. Trimming shortened V by 2 bases and J by 3 bases, and 10 bases separated the two germline ends. The CDR3 length is 14 residues. Germline V gene data show CDR1 as KGHSH and CDR2 as LQKENI. CDR3 sequence (DNA): TGTGCCAGCTCACCATCCATAGAGGACACTGAAGCTTTCTTT. Protein sequence: CASSPSIEDTEAFF.